This T cell receptor beta chain was sequenced for a study of blood T cell repertoires in COVID-19. Losses at the gene ends were 1 base for V and 6 bases for J; bases not matched to a gene: 6. Germline V gives CDR1 LNHNV, CDR2 YYDKDF (reference sequence). This CDR3 has 16 residues. Libraries were prepared by immunoSEQ multiplex PCR; TCRdb keeps only in-frame clonotypes and omits some of them. This table holds fewer than 300,000 clones, about 89% found once. This clone appeared a single time. The specimen was peripheral blood. The TCR comes from a woman aged 25 to 39 with COVID-19, enrolled during active disease. This sequence joins TRBV15 and TRBJ2-1; TRBD2 matches 10 bases. The DNA of the CDR3 is TGTGCCACCAGCAGAGCGCTAGCGGGAGTCCCCAATGAGCAGTTCTTC. This sequence encodes CATSRALAGVPNEQFF.